The 6 T cell receptor beta chains in this list originate from one sample, sequenced in a study of cytomegalovirus exposure and HLA in healthy donors. Use of 60 Vbeta and 13 Jbeta primers characterized the PCR. Profiling relied on immunoSEQ multiplex PCR, and the TCRdb table lists in-frame clones only, not all of them. The repertoire holds around 80,000 clones, with approximately 67% as singletons. The source material was PBMCs. All receptors derive from a male donor in good health and CMV-seropositive.

This clone has only one observation. The V and J genes are TRBV7-2 and TRBJ2-7, with 8 bases that match TRBD1. This CDR3 comprises 15 residues. From germline, CDR1 is SGHTA and CDR2 FQGNSA. V lost 4 bases to trimming and J lost 0 bases; unmatched junction nucleotides: 5. In DNA form, the CDR3 reads TGTGCCAGCAGCTACGACAGGGGCAGCTCCTACGAGCAGTACTTC. It is translated as CASSYDRGSSYEQYF.

This rearrangement joins TRBV15 to TRBJ2-5; TRBD1 aligns across 7 bases. V was clipped by 1 base and J by 5 bases; unmatched bases: 7. The germline gives CDR1 LNHNV, CDR2 YYDKDF (reference sequence). The CDR3 is made up of 15 amino acids. The CDR3 nucleotides read TGTGCCACCAGCAGAGCCGGGACAGCCGACGAGACCCAGTACTTC. Residues: CATSRAGTADETQYF.

The chain employs TRBV19 and TRBJ2-7, with D possibly TRBD2 on 5 matching bases. This CDR3 comprises 16 residues. Germline lookup yields CDR1 LNHDA and CDR2 SQIVND (reference sequence). V lost 6 bases, J lost 1 base, and 19 bases lay in between. The DNA of the CDR3 is TGTGCCAGTAGCGACGAGTTAGCCCCGGGATCCTACGAGCAGTACTTC. Encoded protein: CASSDELAPGSYEQYF.

This clone has a handful of counts. V gene TRBV4-2 combines with J gene TRBJ1-5, with TRBD1 identical over 7 bases. Per the germline V gene, CDR1 is LGHNA and CDR2 is YNFKEQ. CDR3 length equals 13 residues. With 4 bases clipped from V and 5 bases from J, the junction kept 2 bases outside the gene matches. The CDR3 DNA is TGTGCCAGCAGCCTTCAGGGGGATCAGCCCCAGCATTTT. Translated: CASSLQGDQPQHF.

CDR3 coding DNA: TGTGCCAGCAGCGCTACCCTAGCGGGAGGGTACGAGCAGTACTTC. Its translation is CASSATLAGGYEQYF. The chain links TRBV11-2 to TRBJ2-7; the match to TRBD2 covers 12 bases. Trimming removed 5 bases from V and 4 bases from J; junction bases left unmatched: 6. CDR3 length: 15 residues. CDR1 and CDR2 (germline): SGHAT, FQNNGV.

J is TRBJ2-3 and V is TRBV6-4; D is uncertain. V shed 2 bases and J shed 10 bases, with 7 bases lying between them. This CDR3 region has 11 residues. Germline CDR1 and CDR2: MRHNA and SNTAGT. CDR3 amino acids: CASSDEVAQYF. CDR3 nucleotides: TGTGCCAGCAGTGACGAGGTCGCGCAGTATTTT.